This TCR beta chain emerged from a study of cytomegalovirus exposure and HLA in healthy donors. The count of this clone is one. Germline lookup yields CDR1 MNHNS and CDR2 SASEGT. V shed 3 bases and J 8 bases; nucleotides not matched to a gene: 12. This CDR3 comprises 15 residues. The study ran its PCR with 60 Vbeta and 13 Jbeta primers. Here immunoSEQ multiplex PCR was the method, and the copy in TCRdb shows in-frame clones only, minus some. The sample holds 150,000 to 200,000 clones; around 74% are singletons and the top ten take around 3.1%. The gene calls are TRBV6-1 and TRBJ1-2, with 7 nucleotides matching TRBD1. The specimen sequenced was PBMCs. This TCR came from a female donor in good health and CMV-seronegative. CDR3: CASSEASGQKGGYTF. The CDR3 DNA sequence: TGTGCCAGCAGTGAGGCCTCGGGACAGAAGGGAGGCTACACCTTC.